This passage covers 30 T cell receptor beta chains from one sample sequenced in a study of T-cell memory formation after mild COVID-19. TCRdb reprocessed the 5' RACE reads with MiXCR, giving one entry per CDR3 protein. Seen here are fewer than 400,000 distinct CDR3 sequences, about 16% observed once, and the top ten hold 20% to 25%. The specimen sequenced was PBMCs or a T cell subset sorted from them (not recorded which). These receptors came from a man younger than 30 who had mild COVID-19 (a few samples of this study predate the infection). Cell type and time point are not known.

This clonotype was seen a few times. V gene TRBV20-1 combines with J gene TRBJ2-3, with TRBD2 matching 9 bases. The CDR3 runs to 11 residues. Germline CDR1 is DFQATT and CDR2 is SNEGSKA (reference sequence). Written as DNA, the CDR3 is TGCAGAGTAGCGGGGGAAGATACGCAGTATTTT. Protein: CRVAGEDTQYF.

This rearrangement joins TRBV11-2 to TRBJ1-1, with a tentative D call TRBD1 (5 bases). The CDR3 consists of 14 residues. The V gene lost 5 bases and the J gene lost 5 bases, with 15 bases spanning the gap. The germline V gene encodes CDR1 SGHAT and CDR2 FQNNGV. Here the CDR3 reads CASSPLRRVTEAFF. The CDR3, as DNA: TGTGCCAGCAGCCCCCTTCGCAGGGTTACTGAAGCTTTCTTT.

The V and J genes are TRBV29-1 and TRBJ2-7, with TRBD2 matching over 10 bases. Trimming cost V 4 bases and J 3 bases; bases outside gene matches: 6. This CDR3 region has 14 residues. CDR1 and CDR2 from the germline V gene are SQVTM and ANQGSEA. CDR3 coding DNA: TGCAGCGTTGTTAGGAGCGGGGGGGGCTACGAGCAGTACTTC. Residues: CSVVRSGGGYEQYF.

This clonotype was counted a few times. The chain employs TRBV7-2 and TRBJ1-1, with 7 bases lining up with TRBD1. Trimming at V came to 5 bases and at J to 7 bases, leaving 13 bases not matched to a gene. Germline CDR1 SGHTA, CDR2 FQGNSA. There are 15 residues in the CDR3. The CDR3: CASSPRDSEQGEAFF. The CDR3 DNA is TGTGCCAGCAGCCCCAGGGACAGTGAACAGGGTGAAGCTTTCTTT.

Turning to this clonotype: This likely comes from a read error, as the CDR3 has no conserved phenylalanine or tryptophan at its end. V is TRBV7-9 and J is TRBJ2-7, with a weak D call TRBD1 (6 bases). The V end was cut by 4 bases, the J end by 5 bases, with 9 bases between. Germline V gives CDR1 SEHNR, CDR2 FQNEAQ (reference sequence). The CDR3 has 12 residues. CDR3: CASSSQGHEQYL. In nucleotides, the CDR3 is TGTGCCAGCAGCTCACAGGGCCACGAGCAGTACTTA.

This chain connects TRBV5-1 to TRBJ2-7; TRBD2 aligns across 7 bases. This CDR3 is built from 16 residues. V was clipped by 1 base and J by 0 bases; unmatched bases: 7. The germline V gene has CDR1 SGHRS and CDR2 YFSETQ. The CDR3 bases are TGCGCCAGCAGCTTGAACGGGGGACTAAGCTCCTACGAGCAGTACGTC. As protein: CASSLNGGLSSYEQYV.

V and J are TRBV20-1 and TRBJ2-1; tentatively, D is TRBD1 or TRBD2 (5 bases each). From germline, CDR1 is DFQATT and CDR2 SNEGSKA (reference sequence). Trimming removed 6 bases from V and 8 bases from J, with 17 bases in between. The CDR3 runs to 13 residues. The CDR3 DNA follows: TGCAGTGCCCGTCCGGGACGTCAGGATGAGCAGTTCTTC. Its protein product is CSARPGRQDEQFF.

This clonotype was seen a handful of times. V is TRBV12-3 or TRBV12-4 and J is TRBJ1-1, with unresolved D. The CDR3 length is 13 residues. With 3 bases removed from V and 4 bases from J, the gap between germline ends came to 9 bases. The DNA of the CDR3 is TGTGCCAGCAGTTTGCGGTATGTCACTGAAGCTTTCTTT. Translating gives CASSLRYVTEAFF.

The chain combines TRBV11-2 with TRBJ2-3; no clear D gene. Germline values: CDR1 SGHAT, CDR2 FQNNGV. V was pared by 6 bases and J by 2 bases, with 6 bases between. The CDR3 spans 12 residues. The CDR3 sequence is CASSAVTDTQYF. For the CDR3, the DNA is TGTGCCAGCAGTGCTGTCACAGATACGCAGTATTTT.

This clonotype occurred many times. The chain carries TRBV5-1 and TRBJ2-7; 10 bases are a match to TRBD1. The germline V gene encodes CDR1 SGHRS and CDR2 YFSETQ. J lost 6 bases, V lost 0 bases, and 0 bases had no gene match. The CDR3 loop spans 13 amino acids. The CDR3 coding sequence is TGCGCCAGCAGCTTGGGGGACAGGGGCGAGCAGTACTTC. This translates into CASSLGDRGEQYF.

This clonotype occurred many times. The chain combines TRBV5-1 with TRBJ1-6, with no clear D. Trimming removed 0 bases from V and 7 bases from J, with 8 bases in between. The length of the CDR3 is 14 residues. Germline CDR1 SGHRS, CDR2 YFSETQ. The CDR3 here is CASSLDGGNSPLHF. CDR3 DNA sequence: TGCGCCAGCAGCTTGGACGGAGGGAATTCACCCCTCCACTTT.

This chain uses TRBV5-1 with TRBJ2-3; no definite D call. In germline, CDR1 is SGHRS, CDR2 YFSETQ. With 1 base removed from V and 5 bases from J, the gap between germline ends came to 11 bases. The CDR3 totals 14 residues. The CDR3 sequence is CASSLMVNGDTQYF. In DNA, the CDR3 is TGCGCCAGCAGCTTGATGGTAAATGGAGATACGCAGTATTTT.

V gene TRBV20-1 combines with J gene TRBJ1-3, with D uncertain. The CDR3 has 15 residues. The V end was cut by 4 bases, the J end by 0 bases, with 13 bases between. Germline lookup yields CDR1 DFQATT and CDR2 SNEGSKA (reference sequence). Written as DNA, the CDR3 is TGCAGTGCTATTCCCCTTGGGAGCTCTGGAAACACCATATATTTT. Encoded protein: CSAIPLGSSGNTIYF.

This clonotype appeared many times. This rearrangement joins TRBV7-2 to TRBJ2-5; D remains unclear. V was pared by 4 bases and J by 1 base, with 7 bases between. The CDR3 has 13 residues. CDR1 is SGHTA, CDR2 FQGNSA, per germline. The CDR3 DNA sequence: TGTGCCAGCAGCTATGGTACCCAAGAGACCCAGTACTTC. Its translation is CASSYGTQETQYF.

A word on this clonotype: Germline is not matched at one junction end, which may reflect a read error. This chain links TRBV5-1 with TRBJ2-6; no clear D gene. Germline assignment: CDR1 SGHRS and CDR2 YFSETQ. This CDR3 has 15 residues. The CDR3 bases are TGCGACAGCAGCTTCTTGGGAAGTGGGGCCAACGTCCTGACTTTC. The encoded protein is CDSSFLGSGANVLTF. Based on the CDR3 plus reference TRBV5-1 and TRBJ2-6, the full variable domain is KAGVTQTPRYLIKTRGQQVTLSCSPISGHRSVSWYQQTPGQGLQFLFEYFSETQRNKGNFPGRFSGRQFSNSRSEMNVSTLELGDSALYLCDSSFLGSGANVLTFGAGSRLTVL.

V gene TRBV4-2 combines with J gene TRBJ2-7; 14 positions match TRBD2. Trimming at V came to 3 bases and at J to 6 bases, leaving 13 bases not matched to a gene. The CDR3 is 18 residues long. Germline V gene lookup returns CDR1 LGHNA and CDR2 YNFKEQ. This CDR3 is CASSQRLAGGPPYSEQYF. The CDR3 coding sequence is TGTGCCAGCAGCCAGAGACTAGCGGGGGGGCCTCCGTACTCCGAGCAGTACTTC.

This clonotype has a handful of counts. The CDR3 DNA reads as TGTGCCAGCTCACCACCGCGCGGGGACACCGGGGAGCTGTTTTTT. Translating it yields CASSPPRGDTGELFF. The chain is built from TRBV18 and TRBJ2-2, with D maybe TRBD2 (6 bases). Germline V gene data show CDR1 as KGHSH and CDR2 as LQKENI. This CDR3 region has 15 residues. The ends were cut back, 0 bases at V and 3 bases at J, with 8 bases in the middle. Full variable domain (outside the CDR3, taken from reference TRBV18 and TRBJ2-2): NAGVMQNPRHLVRRRGQEARLRCSPMKGHSHVYWYRQLPEEGLKFMVYLQKENIIDESGMPKERFSAEFPKEGPSILRIQQVVRGDSAAYFCASSPPRGDTGELFFGEGSRLTVL.

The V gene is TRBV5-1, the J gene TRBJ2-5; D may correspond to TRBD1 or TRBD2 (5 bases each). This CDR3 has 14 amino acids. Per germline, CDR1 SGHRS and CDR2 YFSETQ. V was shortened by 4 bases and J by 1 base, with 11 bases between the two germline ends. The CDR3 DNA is TGCGCCAGCAGCCCCGGGGCAGTCCAAGAGACCCAGTACTTC. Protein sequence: CASSPGAVQETQYF.

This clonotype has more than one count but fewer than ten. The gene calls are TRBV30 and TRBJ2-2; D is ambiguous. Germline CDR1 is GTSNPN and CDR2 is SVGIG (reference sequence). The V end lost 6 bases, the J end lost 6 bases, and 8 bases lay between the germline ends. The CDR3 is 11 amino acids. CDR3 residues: CACPSAGELFF. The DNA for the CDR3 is TGTGCCTGTCCATCGGCCGGGGAGCTGTTTTTT. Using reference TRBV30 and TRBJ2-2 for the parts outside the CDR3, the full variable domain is SQTIHQWPATLVQPVGSPLSLECTVEGTSNPNLYWYRQAAGRGLQLLFYSVGIGQISSEVPQNLSASRPQDRQFILSSKKLLLSDSGFYLCACPSAGELFFGEGSRLTVL.

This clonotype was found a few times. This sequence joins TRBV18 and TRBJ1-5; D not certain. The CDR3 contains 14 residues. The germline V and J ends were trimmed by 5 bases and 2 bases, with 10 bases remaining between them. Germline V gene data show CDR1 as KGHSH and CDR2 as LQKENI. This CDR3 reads CASSDMGGNQPQHF. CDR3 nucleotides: TGTGCCAGCTCAGATATGGGAGGCAATCAGCCCCAGCATTTT.

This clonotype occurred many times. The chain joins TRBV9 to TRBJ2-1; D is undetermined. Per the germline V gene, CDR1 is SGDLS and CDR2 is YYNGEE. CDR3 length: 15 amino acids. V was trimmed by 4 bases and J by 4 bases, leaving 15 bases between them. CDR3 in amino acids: CASSPGGRIYNEQFF. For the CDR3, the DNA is TGTGCCAGCAGCCCTGGCGGACGGATTTACAATGAGCAGTTCTTC.

CDR3 loop: CASSPSPDGNEQFF. The CDR3 DNA sequence: TGTGCCAGCAGTCCTAGCCCGGACGGTAATGAGCAGTTCTTC. V and J are TRBV12-3 or TRBV12-4 and TRBJ2-1; a weak D match, TRBD2 (5 bases). The CDR3 has 14 residues. V lost 5 bases, J lost 7 bases, and 15 bases lay in between.

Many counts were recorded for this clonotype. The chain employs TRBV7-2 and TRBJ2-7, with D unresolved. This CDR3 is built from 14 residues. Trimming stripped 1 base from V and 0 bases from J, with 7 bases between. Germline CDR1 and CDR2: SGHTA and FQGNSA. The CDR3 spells CASSLGLSSYEQYF. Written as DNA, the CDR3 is TGTGCCAGCAGCTTAGGCCTGAGCTCCTACGAGCAGTACTTC.

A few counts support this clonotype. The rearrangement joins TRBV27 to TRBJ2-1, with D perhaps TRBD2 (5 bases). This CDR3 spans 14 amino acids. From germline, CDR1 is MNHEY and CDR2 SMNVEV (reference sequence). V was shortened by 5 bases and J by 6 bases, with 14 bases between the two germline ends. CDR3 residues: CASSALFEGNEQFF. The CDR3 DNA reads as TGTGCCAGCAGTGCCCTCTTCGAGGGCAATGAGCAGTTCTTC.

CDR3 loop: CASSLLGTGRLGANVLTF. As DNA, the CDR3 is TGCGCCAGCAGCCTCTTGGGGACAGGGAGGCTTGGGGCCAACGTCCTGACTTTC. The chain is built from TRBV5-1 and TRBJ2-6; 9 bases map to TRBD1. With V trimmed by 4 bases and J by 3 bases, 11 bases remained unmatched. Germline V gene data show CDR1 as SGHRS and CDR2 as YFSETQ. The length of the CDR3 is 18 residues.

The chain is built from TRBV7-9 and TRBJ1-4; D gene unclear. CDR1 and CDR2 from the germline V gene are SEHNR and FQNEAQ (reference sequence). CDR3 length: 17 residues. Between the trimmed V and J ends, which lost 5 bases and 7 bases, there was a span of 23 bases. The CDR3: CASSPSWQPGEGEKLFF. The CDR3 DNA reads TGTGCCAGCAGCCCCTCGTGGCAGCCCGGAGAAGGTGAAAAACTGTTTTTT.

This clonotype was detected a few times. CDR3 protein: CASSQFSDTEAFF. DNA for the CDR3: TGTGCCAGCAGTCAGTTTAGTGACACTGAAGCTTTCTTT. The J gene is TRBJ1-1, the V gene TRBV6-4; no clear D. The V gene lost 5 bases and the J gene lost 3 bases, with 10 bases spanning the gap. CDR1 and CDR2 (germline): MRHNA, SNTAGT. The CDR3 is made up of 13 amino acids.

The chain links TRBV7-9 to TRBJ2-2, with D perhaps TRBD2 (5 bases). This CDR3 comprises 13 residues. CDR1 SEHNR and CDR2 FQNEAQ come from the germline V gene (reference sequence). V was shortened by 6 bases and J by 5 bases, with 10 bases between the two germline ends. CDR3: CASSSTRTGELFF. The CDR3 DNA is TGTGCCAGCAGTTCCACTAGAACCGGGGAGCTGTTTTTT.

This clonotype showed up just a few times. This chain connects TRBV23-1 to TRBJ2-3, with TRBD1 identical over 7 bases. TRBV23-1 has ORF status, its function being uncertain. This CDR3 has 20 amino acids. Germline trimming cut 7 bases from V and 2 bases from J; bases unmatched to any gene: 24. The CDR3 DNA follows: TGCGCCAGCAAGAGAGCTACCGGGACAGACAACGGGCCGATCACAGATACGCAGTATTTT. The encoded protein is CASKRATGTDNGPITDTQYF.

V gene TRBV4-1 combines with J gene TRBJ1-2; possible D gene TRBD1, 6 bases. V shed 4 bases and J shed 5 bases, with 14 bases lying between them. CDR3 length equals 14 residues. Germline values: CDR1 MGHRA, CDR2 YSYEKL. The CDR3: CASSPTDSRYGYTF. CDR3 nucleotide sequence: TGCGCCAGCAGCCCAACGGACAGTAGGTATGGCTACACCTTC.